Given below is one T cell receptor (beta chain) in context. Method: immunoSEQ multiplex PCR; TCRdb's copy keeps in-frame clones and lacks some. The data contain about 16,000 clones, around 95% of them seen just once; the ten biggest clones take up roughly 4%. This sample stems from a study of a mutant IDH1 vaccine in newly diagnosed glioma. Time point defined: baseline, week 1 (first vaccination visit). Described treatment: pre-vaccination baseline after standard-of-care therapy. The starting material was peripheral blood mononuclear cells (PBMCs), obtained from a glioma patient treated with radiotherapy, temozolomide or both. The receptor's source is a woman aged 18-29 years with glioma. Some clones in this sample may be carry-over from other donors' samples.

CDR3 nucleotide sequence: TGTGCCACCACCGACCGCGGACAGTCTAATTCACCCCTCCACTTT. Protein product: CATTDRGQSNSPLHF. The chain links TRBV15 to TRBJ1-6, with TRBD1 as a possible D gene (6 bases). Germline loops: CDR1 LNHNV, CDR2 YYDKDF (reference sequence). V gave up 7 bases and J gave up 6 bases, with 16 bases separating them. This CDR3 comprises 15 residues.